The entry that follows covers one T cell receptor (beta chain) sequence. Its antigen is still unknown. This entry is derived from a study of cytomegalovirus exposure and HLA in healthy donors. The PCR contained 60 Vbeta and 13 Jbeta primers. The protocol was immunoSEQ multiplex PCR, while the TCRdb copy is restricted to in-frame clones and leaves out a portion. The sample contains around 90,000 clones, approximately 68% of which appear only once. V lost 0 bases and J lost 2, with 8 bases in between. This CDR3 has 14 residues. Germline loops: CDR1 SGHTA, CDR2 FQGNSA. The study, taken as a whole, reports: TCR beta sequences reportedly predicted most subjects' HLA-A and HLA-B alleles accurately.

The sequenced sample consisted of PBMCs. This clonotype was sampled from a woman between 50 and 59 years old in good health and CMV-seropositive. This chain connects TRBV7-2 to TRBJ2-7; D gene unclear. The CDR3 loop reads CASSLARSTYEQYF. The CDR3 DNA is TGTGCCAGCAGCTTAGCGAGGTCTACCTACGAGCAGTACTTC.